These 2 T cell receptor beta chains came from one sample sequenced in a study of T cells in Graves' hyperthyroidism and ophthalmopathy. There were TCR beta CDR3 regions amplified from RNA transcripts. A set of HTBI primers served as the primers for a first-round RT-PCR of the TCR CDR3. In TCRdb, the multiplex PCR reads were re-called with MiXCR into one record per CDR3 protein. The sample has approximately 560,000 distinct CDR3 sequences; 35% to 55% are singletons. The sequencing sample was made of peripheral blood or thyroid tissue (not recorded which). These receptor sequences come from a woman aged 18 to 35 with Graves' hyperthyroidism.

This clonotype was observed once. The V gene is TRBV13, the J gene TRBJ1-2, with 8 positions matching TRBD1. The germline V gene has CDR1 PRHDT and CDR2 FYEKMQ (reference sequence). The CDR3 runs 17 residues. The J segment lost 8 bases and the V segment lost 1 base, leaving 15 bases of the junction unmatched. CDR3 nucleotides: TGTGCCAGCAGCTTAGTATTTGAGACAGGGGTTCTGGTCGGCTACACCTTC. Protein sequence: CASSLVFETGVLVGYTF.

V and J are TRBV7-9 and TRBJ1-2, with a weak D call TRBD1 (6 bases). This CDR3 contains 14 residues. V dropped 4 bases and J dropped 0 bases, with 9 bases sitting between them. The germline V gene has CDR1 SEHNR and CDR2 FQNEAQ (reference sequence). As DNA, the CDR3 is TGTGCCAGCAGCTCCGGGACACCTAACTATGGCTACACCTTC. It codes for CASSSGTPNYGYTF.